The 4 T cell receptor beta chains reported below all come from one sample, sequenced in a study of T-cell memory formation after mild COVID-19. One entry per CDR3 protein results from TCRdb running MiXCR on the 5' RACE reads. This sample has 450,000 to 650,000 distinct CDR3 sequences, with about a fifth found just once. The sample was PBMCs or a T cell subset sorted from them (not recorded which). Source of these receptors: an adult woman who had mild COVID-19 (a few samples of this study predate the infection). Cell type and time point are not known.

Only a few counts were recorded for this clonotype. V is TRBV9 and J is TRBJ2-3, with unresolved D. The CDR3 contains 16 residues. Between the trimmed V and J ends, which lost 0 bases and 2 bases, there was a span of 13 bases. Germline V lookup: CDR1 SGDLS, CDR2 YYNGEE. The CDR3 region has the DNA TGTGCCAGCAGCGTAGGCGGATCGACCTTCACAGATACGCAGTATTTT. Its protein product is CASSVGGSTFTDTQYF.

This clonotype was picked up a small number of times. The chain is built from TRBV29-1 and TRBJ2-1, with 10 bases that match TRBD1. Per germline, CDR1 SQVTM and CDR2 ANQGSEA. After removal of 4 bases from V and 2 bases from J, the junction contained 2 bases not matched to a gene. The CDR3 is 14 amino acids. The CDR3 is CSVGTGGPYNEQFF. For the CDR3, the DNA is TGCAGCGTTGGGACAGGGGGACCCTACAATGAGCAGTTCTTC.

The chain links TRBV24-1 to TRBJ1-5; D remains ambiguous. V lost 4 bases and J lost 1, with 1 base in between. This CDR3 is built from 12 residues. Germline-derived CDR1 and CDR2 are KGHDR and SFDVKD. Here the CDR3 DNA reads TGTGCCACCAGTGAGAGCAATCAGCCCCAGCATTTT. It yields the protein CATSESNQPQHF.

The sample holds one count of this clonotype. The rearrangement links TRBV28 to TRBJ2-7; 7 nucleotides align to TRBD2. This CDR3 contains 15 residues. V gave up 6 bases and J gave up 0 bases; unmatched junction bases: 8. Germline V gene data show CDR1 as MDHEN and CDR2 as SYDVKM. This CDR3 reads CASRPTSESSYEQYF. CDR3 nucleotides: TGTGCCAGCAGGCCTACTAGCGAAAGCTCCTACGAGCAGTACTTC. The full variable domain, rest sourced from reference TRBV28 and TRBJ2-7, is DVKVTQSSRYLVKRTGEKVFLECVQDMDHENMFWYRQDPGLGLRLIYFSYDVKMKEKGDIPEGYSVSREKKERFSLILESASTNQTSMYLCASRPTSESSYEQYFGPGTRLTVT.